These 8 T cell receptor beta chains came from one sample sequenced in a study of CD8+CD57+ T cells in acquired aplastic anemia. The TCR beta profiling, which covered VDJ combination and CDR3 sequence, was carried out using genomic DNA as the template. Via MiXCR, TCRdb re-called the reads, giving one row per CDR3 protein. The sample has under 200,000 distinct CDR3 sequences, approximately 40% seen once; the top ten hold 1.1%. Material: sorted CD4+, CD8+, or CD8+CD57+ T cells (not recorded which) from PBMCs. The receptors derive from a human donor in good health.

Ten or more counts support this clonotype. J is TRBJ1-6 and V is TRBV7-9; D remains unclear. V lost 1 base, J lost 5 bases, and 9 bases lay in between. This CDR3 has 15 amino acids. The germline gives CDR1 SEHNR, CDR2 FQNEAQ (reference sequence). CDR3 sequence reads: CASSLGTADNSPLHF. CDR3 DNA sequence: TGTGCCAGCAGCTTAGGGACGGCAGATAATTCACCCCTCCACTTT.

This chain joins TRBV25-1 and TRBJ2-5; D ambiguous. CDR3 length equals 14 residues. V lost 4 bases and J 5 bases, leaving 14 bases between the germline ends. Germline loops: CDR1 MGHDK, CDR2 SYGVNS. The CDR3 loop is CASSVPGFSETQYF. Here the CDR3 DNA reads TGTGCCAGCAGTGTTCCAGGATTCTCGGAGACCCAGTACTTC.

This clonotype has a count of ten or more. The chain joins TRBV2 to TRBJ2-3; D gene ambiguous. Germline V gives CDR1 SNHLY, CDR2 FYNNEI. Between the trimmed V and J ends, which lost 4 bases and 5 bases, there was a span of 13 bases. This CDR3 contains 14 residues. CDR3 coding DNA: TGTGCCAGCAGTGCCCAAATAGGCAGAGATACGCAGTATTTT. Translating gives CASSAQIGRDTQYF.

Details on this clonotype: A read error may explain this, as a much larger clone is one base away. The CDR3 sequence: CASSAVHSGASVLTF. The DNA for the CDR3 is TGTGCCAGCAGCGCCGTCCACTCTGGGGCCAGCGTCCTGACTTTC. J is TRBJ2-6 and V is TRBV9; TRBD1 might be the D (5 bases). Germline V lookup: CDR1 SGDLS, CDR2 YYNGEE. This CDR3 comprises 15 residues.

This clonotype showed up many times. CDR3 sequence reads: CASSRGLLAREQYF. The CDR3 nucleotides are TGTGCCAGCAGCCGGGGACTATTAGCGAGGGAGCAGTACTTC. V gene TRBV27 combines with J gene TRBJ2-7; 7 bases line up with TRBD2. CDR3 size: 14 residues. Germline V CDR1 and CDR2: MNHEY, SMNVEV (reference sequence). Trimming at V came to 6 bases and at J to 7 bases, leaving 12 bases not matched to a gene.

The chain links TRBV24-1 to TRBJ1-1; TRBD1 might be the D (5 bases). The V end was cut by 4 bases, the J end by 4 bases, with 15 bases between. The germline V gene encodes CDR1 KGHDR and CDR2 SFDVKD. The CDR3 has 15 amino acids. In DNA, the CDR3 is TGTGCCACCAGTGACCCAAGCTCAGGGTCCACTGAAGCTTTCTTT. Translating gives CATSDPSSGSTEAFF.

This clonotype was counted only a few times. The chain uses TRBV11-2 and TRBJ1-2; D gene ambiguous. The germline V and J ends were trimmed by 5 bases and 2 bases, with 9 bases remaining between them. The CDR3 extends over 13 amino acids. Germline V gives CDR1 SGHAT, CDR2 FQNNGV. Written as DNA, the CDR3 is TGTGCCAGCAGCGCTGACGGAAACTATGGCTACACCTTC. Translation: CASSADGNYGYTF.

This clonotype was found many times. V and J are TRBV25-1 and TRBJ1-3, with D unresolved. This CDR3 is built from 17 residues. CDR1 and CDR2 from the germline V gene are MGHDK and SYGVNS. V gave up 1 base and J gave up 0 bases, with 13 bases separating them. The CDR3 DNA reads TGTGCCAGCAGTGAATCGATGGGTGAGGGCTCTGGAAACACCATATATTTT. This translates into CASSESMGEGSGNTIYF.